The 19 T cell receptor beta chains below come from one sample, sequenced in a study of blood T cell repertoires in COVID-19. Assay used: immunoSEQ multiplex PCR; TCRdb lists only in-frame clones, some missing. The repertoire holds about 42,000 clones, with 85% to 90% as singletons. The sequenced sample consisted of peripheral blood. The receptors shown here come from a man between 70 and 80 years old with acute or convalescent COVID-19.

V and J are TRBV28 and TRBJ1-5, with a weak D call TRBD1 (5 bases). Germline CDR1 reads MDHEN; CDR2 reads SYDVKM. V was clipped by 7 bases and J by 7 bases, with 11 bases between them. This CDR3 has 12 residues. This CDR3 reads CASKERGQPQHF. The CDR3 nucleotides read TGTGCCAGCAAAGAGCGGGGCCAGCCCCAGCATTTT.

This clone was detected a few times. For the CDR3, the DNA is TGTGCCTGGACCCTGCGCAGGGGGGTGGGGGAGCTGTTTTTT. It yields the protein CAWTLRRGVGELFF. This rearrangement joins TRBV30 to TRBJ2-2; a weak D match, TRBD1 (7 bases). CDR1 and CDR2 from the germline V gene are GTSNPN and SVGIG (reference sequence). The CDR3 has 14 amino acids. Trimming took 4 bases from V and 8 from J, leaving 17 bases between them.

The chain joins TRBV6-5 to TRBJ1-1, with D perhaps matching TRBD1 (6 bases). Germline values: CDR1 MNHEY, CDR2 SVGAGI. This CDR3 contains 16 residues. V lost 2 bases, J lost 5 bases, and 18 bases lay in between. The CDR3 nucleotides are TGTGCCAGCAGTTACCCTCCGGGACATAGCTCAACTGAAGCTTTCTTT. This encodes CASSYPPGHSSTEAFF.

The chain recombines TRBV5-5 with TRBJ1-6, with D unclear. Germline values: CDR1 SGHKS, CDR2 YYEKEE (reference sequence). The V end lost 4 bases, the J end lost 7 bases, and 18 bases lay between the germline ends. CDR3 size: 16 residues. CDR3 coding DNA: TGTGCCAGCAGCACCGTCCCGGAAGGAGCCAATTCACCCCTCCACTTT. Translating gives CASSTVPEGANSPLHF.

Regarding this clone: Other DNA sequences within the sample encode an identical CDR3. The chain recombines TRBV20-1 with TRBJ2-5; D call uncertain. V lost 3 bases and J lost 4, with 6 bases in between. Germline CDR1 is DFQATT and CDR2 is SNEGSKA (reference sequence). CDR3 length: 11 amino acids. CDR3 in amino acids: CSASYGETQYF. The CDR3 region has the DNA TGCAGTGCTAGTTACGGAGAGACCCAGTACTTC.

The CDR3 DNA is TGCGCCAGCAGCCCTGGACAGGGTGGAACTAATGAAAAACTGTTTTTT. This gives the protein CASSPGQGGTNEKLFF. V gene TRBV5-1 combines with J gene TRBJ1-4; the match to TRBD1 covers 8 bases. V lost 4 bases, J lost 1 base, and 6 bases stayed unmatched. Germline CDR1 and CDR2: SGHRS and YFSETQ. The CDR3 consists of 16 residues. Combining the CDR3 with reference TRBV5-1 and TRBJ1-4 gives the whole variable domain KAGVTQTPRYLIKTRGQQVTLSCSPISGHRSVSWYQQTPGQGLQFLFEYFSETQRNKGNFPGRFSGRQFSNSRSEMNVSTLELGDSALYLCASSPGQGGTNEKLFFGSGTQLSVL.

The chain links TRBV24-1 to TRBJ1-5; D gene uncertain. CDR1 and CDR2 (germline): KGHDR, SFDVKD. V was cut by 5 bases and J by 7 bases, with 14 bases left in between. The CDR3 contains 14 residues. The CDR3 DNA reads TGTGCCACCAGTGGAGGGAGAAGAGGACAGCCCCAGCATTTT. Translating it yields CATSGGRRGQPQHF.

This sequence joins TRBV24-1 and TRBJ2-5; 10 positions match TRBD1. Germline assignment: CDR1 KGHDR and CDR2 SFDVKD. The CDR3 runs 13 residues. Trimming cost V 9 bases and J 5 bases; bases outside gene matches: 5. The CDR3 protein is CATGTGELETQYF. The CDR3 DNA follows: TGTGCCACCGGGACAGGGGAGTTGGAGACCCAGTACTTC.

J is TRBJ2-1 and V is TRBV6-2 or TRBV6-3, with D possibly TRBD2 on 7 matching bases. V shed 3 bases and J shed 6 bases, with 9 bases lying between them. The CDR3 length is 13 residues. CDR1 is MNHEY and CDR2 is SVGEGT in the germline V gene. CDR3 residues: CASSYRGGNEQFF. DNA of the CDR3: TGTGCCAGCAGTTATAGGGGGGGCAATGAGCAGTTCTTC.

The V and J genes are TRBV10-3 and TRBJ2-7; maybe TRBD1 (6 bases). V lost 2 bases, J lost 6 bases, and 17 bases lay in between. This CDR3 has 15 amino acids. Germline CDR1 ENHRY, CDR2 SYGVKD. The CDR3 sequence: CAISEGTQKFGEQYF. The DNA of the CDR3 is TGTGCCATCAGTGAGGGGACACAAAAGTTCGGCGAGCAGTACTTC.

J is TRBJ2-2 and V is TRBV18, with D perhaps matching TRBD1 (5 bases). Germline CDR1 is KGHSH and CDR2 is LQKENI. The CDR3 runs to 15 residues. The V and J ends lost 10 bases and 1 base respectively, with 16 bases between them. CDR3 nucleotides: TGTGCCACCTTCCCCGGCAGGGTGAACACCGGGGAGCTGTTTTTT. Encoded protein: CATFPGRVNTGELFF. Together with reference TRBV18 and TRBJ2-2, the CDR3 gives the full variable domain: NAGVMQNPRHLVRRRGQEARLRCSPMKGHSHVYWYRQLPEEGLKFMVYLQKENIIDESGMPKERFSAEFPKEGPSILRIQQVVRGDSAAYFCATFPGRVNTGELFFGEGSRLTVL.

The CDR3 protein is CASTPGQDYEQYF. Written as DNA, the CDR3 is TGCGCCAGCACCCCGGGACAGGACTACGAGCAGTACTTC. The rearrangement links TRBV10-2 to TRBJ2-7; 8 nucleotides agree with TRBD1. Per germline, CDR1 WSHSY and CDR2 SAAADI. The J segment lost 3 bases and the V segment lost 7 bases, leaving 5 bases of the junction unmatched. The CDR3 runs to 13 residues.

This clone appeared a few times. The CDR3 DNA sequence: TGTGCCAGCTCACCCTCGGGACTAGCGGGCGGGGAGACCCAGTACTTC. As protein: CASSPSGLAGGETQYF. The gene calls are TRBV18 and TRBJ2-5; TRBD2 aligns across 12 bases. The CDR3 length is 16 residues. CDR1 KGHSH and CDR2 LQKENI come from the germline V gene. The J segment lost 5 bases and the V segment lost 3 bases, leaving 7 bases of the junction unmatched.

The chain couples TRBV3-1 (or the pseudogene TRBV3-2) to TRBJ2-1, with D perhaps TRBD2 (6 bases). Germline CDR1 LGHDT, CDR2 YNNKEL (reference sequence). CDR3 length: 13 amino acids. The ends were cut back, 1 base at V and 10 bases at J, with 11 bases in the middle. The CDR3 reads CASSQVRAGEQFF. The CDR3 nucleotides are TGTGCCAGCAGCCAAGTACGGGCGGGGGAGCAGTTCTTC.

The rearrangement uses TRBV7-2 and TRBJ2-7, with D possibly TRBD2 on 5 matching bases. V was trimmed by 5 bases and J by 0 bases, leaving 8 bases between them. The V gene's germline CDR1 is SGHTA and CDR2 FQGNSA. The CDR3 is 13 residues long. CDR3 loop: CASSPDFSYEQYF. In DNA, the CDR3 is TGTGCCAGCAGCCCGGACTTCTCCTACGAGCAGTACTTC.

The chain carries TRBV3-1 (or the pseudogene TRBV3-2) and TRBJ2-3; tentatively, D is TRBD2 (6 bases). Per the germline V gene, CDR1 is LGHDT and CDR2 is YNNKEL (reference sequence). V was clipped by 4 bases and J by 4 bases, with 15 bases between them. The CDR3 has 15 amino acids. The CDR3 region is CASSRGEGLSDTQYF. CDR3 in DNA: TGTGCCAGCAGCCGAGGTGAGGGACTGTCAGATACGCAGTATTTT.

The rearrangement links TRBV11-2 to TRBJ1-4; tentatively, D is TRBD1 (5 bases). CDR3 size: 15 residues. Germline assignment: CDR1 SGHAT and CDR2 FQNNGV. V was cut by 5 bases and J by 0 bases, with 10 bases left in between. The CDR3 spells CASSERQSTNEKLFF. The CDR3 DNA sequence: TGTGCCAGCAGCGAGCGACAGTCAACTAATGAAAAACTGTTTTTT.

The table lists this clone with a count of one. The CDR3 region has the DNA TGTGCCAGCAGCTCGGCCAGGGACAGAGTTAATGAAAAACTGTTTTTT. Residues: CASSSARDRVNEKLFF. The V and J genes are TRBV5-4 and TRBJ1-4; 7 nucleotides align to TRBD1. Germline lookup yields CDR1 SGHNT and CDR2 YYREEE (reference sequence). The CDR3 extends over 16 amino acids. V lost 3 bases to trimming and J lost 4 bases; unmatched junction nucleotides: 9.

The chain links TRBV5-4 to TRBJ1-1, with a possible D match to TRBD1 (5 bases). V was clipped by 0 bases and J by 1 base, with 10 bases between them. The CDR3 covers 15 residues. Germline CDR1 and CDR2: SGHNT and YYREEE (reference sequence). This chain's CDR3 is CASSLVLGANTEAFF. The DNA for the CDR3 is TGTGCCAGCAGCTTGGTTTTAGGGGCGAACACTGAAGCTTTCTTT.